This T cell receptor (beta chain) was identified in a study of tumor and adjacent non-tumor tissue in lung cancer. Study background: Each sample yielded some 4 million productive TCRbeta reads on average.

Points on this clonotype: The final CDR3 position lacks the conserved phenylalanine or tryptophan, pointing to a likely read error.

No cell sorting was done before RNA was extracted from the tissue. A modified ARM-PCR protocol with three rounds of nested PCR amplified TCRbeta. One entry per CDR3 protein results from TCRdb running MiXCR on the multiplex PCR reads. This repertoire shows roughly 150,000 distinct CDR3 sequences, around 66% found once; its top ten account for approximately 18%. Germline values: CDR1 KGHDR, CDR2 SFDVKD. The CDR3 extends over 16 amino acids. The TCR comes from a man aged 60 to 69 with small cell lung cancer. The sequencing sample was made of lung tumor tissue. This chain connects TRBV24-1 to TRBJ2-3; D remains ambiguous. The CDR3 is CVTSDRRAASTDTQYL. DNA for the CDR3: TGTGTCACCAGTGACCGCCGGGCAGCCAGCACAGATACGCAGTATCTT.